This T cell receptor (beta chain) stems from a study of blood T cell repertoires in COVID-19. As for the study in general: Sites in the United States, Italy and Spain provided acute and convalescent COVID-19 samples.

TCRdb keeps only in-frame clones here, not all; method: immunoSEQ multiplex PCR. The repertoire holds 45,000 to 55,000 clones, 65% to 90% seen once, with approximately 29% in the top ten. Germline V gene lookup returns CDR1 SGHNT and CDR2 YYREEE (reference sequence). The CDR3 has 15 amino acids. The V segment lost 1 base and the J segment 0 bases; nucleotides outside the gene matches: 3. The source material was peripheral blood. The receptor comes from a human donor in a cohort sampled during active COVID-19. The genes are TRBV5-4 and TRBJ2-5; 7 bases line up with TRBD2. The CDR3 nucleotides are TGTGCCAGCAGCTTGAAGCGGGGTTACCAAGAGACCCAGTACTTC. Translating it yields CASSLKRGYQETQYF.